The 23 T cell receptor beta chains reported below all come from one sample, sequenced in a study of graft-versus-host responses after intestinal transplantation. No antigen has been identified for these receptors. Some clones are missing from TCRdb's copy, which holds only in-frame ones; the method was immunoSEQ multiplex PCR. The sample includes 90,000 to 120,000 clones, about 90% of them seen just once. The input for sequencing was unstimulated CD4+ T cells sorted from spleen or lymph node cells, taken before intestinal transplant. Receptor source: a human donor who received an intestinal transplant.

The V and J genes are TRBV7-2 and TRBJ1-3; 7 nucleotides line up with TRBD1. The CDR3 sequence is 16 residues long. The junction had 7 bases not matched to a gene; V was cut back by 5 bases and J by 0 bases. The germline CDR1 and CDR2 sequences are SGHTA and FQGNSA. The CDR3 region has the DNA TGTGCCAGCAGCATACAGGGGTCCCTCTCTGGAAACACCATATATTTT. Translation: CASSIQGSLSGNTIYF.

The genes are TRBV11-1 and TRBJ1-5; D is perhaps TRBD1 (5 bases). The germline V gene has CDR1 SGHAT and CDR2 FQDESV (reference sequence). V lost 5 bases and J 7 bases, leaving 12 bases between the germline ends. This CDR3 spans 13 amino acids. CDR3 residues: CASSPGSSQPQHF. Written as DNA, the CDR3 is TGTGCCAGCAGCCCAGGGTCATCCCAGCCCCAGCATTTT.

The genes are TRBV25-1 and TRBJ1-6; tentative D call: TRBD1 (6 bases). Germline loops: CDR1 MGHDK, CDR2 SYGVNS. CDR3 size: 15 residues. V was trimmed by 6 bases and J by 7 bases, leaving 16 bases between them. CDR3 coding DNA: TGTGCCAGCAGGGGAAGACAGGCGGGGAATTCACCCCTCCACTTT. Its translation: CASRGRQAGNSPLHF.

The sample holds one count of this clone. The CDR3 spells CASSEYEGGGGYGYTF. For the CDR3, the DNA is TGTGCCAGCAGTGAATATGAAGGCGGAGGGGGCTATGGCTACACCTTC. The chain uses TRBV25-1 and TRBJ1-2; TRBD1 might be the D (6 bases). This CDR3 has 16 residues. CDR1 is MGHDK and CDR2 is SYGVNS in the germline V gene. Trimming took off 0 bases at V and 4 bases at J, with 15 bases between the two ends.

The V gene is TRBV19, the J gene TRBJ2-3; a possible D gene is TRBD2 (6 bases). Germline CDR1 LNHDA, CDR2 SQIVND (reference sequence). The V and J ends lost 5 bases and 0 bases respectively, with 9 bases between them. This CDR3 contains 14 residues. The CDR3 coding sequence is TGTGCCAGTAGTCCAGGGACTAGCACAGATACGCAGTATTTT. Amino acid sequence: CASSPGTSTDTQYF. Based on the CDR3 plus reference TRBV19 and TRBJ2-3, the full variable domain is DGGITQSPKYLFRKEGQNVTLSCEQNLNHDAMYWYRQDPGQGLRLIYYSQIVNDFQKGDIAEGYSVSREKKESFPLTVTSAQKNPTAFYLCASSPGTSTDTQYFGPGTRLTVL.

The J gene is TRBJ2-3, the V gene TRBV21-1; the table's D call of TRBD1 was not tested on the DNA. TRBV21-1 is shown as a pseudogene. CDR3 length: 14 residues. In DNA form, the CDR3 reads TGTGCCAGAACGCGGGACAGTAGCACAGATACGCAGTATTTT. Its protein product is CARTRDSSTDTQYF.

The V and J genes are TRBV5-4 and TRBJ2-5; D is undetermined. The CDR3 is 14 amino acids. The V end lost 0 bases, the J end lost 2 bases, and 8 bases lay between the germline ends. Germline V CDR1 and CDR2: SGHNT, YYREEE (reference sequence). CDR3 DNA: TGTGCCAGCAGCTTGGTCGGGTTACAAGAGACCCAGTACTTC. As protein: CASSLVGLQETQYF.

This sequence joins TRBV28 and TRBJ2-1; unclear D gene. With 3 bases removed from V and 5 bases from J, the gap between germline ends came to 8 bases. CDR1 is MDHEN, CDR2 SYDVKM, per germline. There are 13 residues in the CDR3. The CDR3 region has the DNA TGTGCCAGCAGTTTGTTCGGTGACAATGAGCAGTTCTTC. Protein: CASSLFGDNEQFF. The full variable domain, in which reference TRBV28 and TRBJ2-1 provide the parts outside the CDR3, is DVKVTQSSRYLVKRTGEKVFLECVQDMDHENMFWYRQDPGLGLRLIYFSYDVKMKEKGDIPEGYSVSREKKERFSLILESASTNQTSMYLCASSLFGDNEQFFGPGTRLTVL.

This clone was seen once. V gene TRBV5-1 combines with J gene TRBJ1-6; D might be TRBD1 (6 bases). V was pared by 4 bases and J by 10 bases, with 15 bases between. Germline-derived CDR1 and CDR2 are SGHRS and YFSETQ. This CDR3 is 14 amino acids long. In DNA, the CDR3 is TGCGCCAGCAGCGTTAGAGGGGGAAAATCACCCCTCCACTTT. It translates to CASSVRGGKSPLHF.

The rearrangement links TRBV5-1 to TRBJ2-5; D gene unclear. The CDR3 runs to 12 residues. Trimming shortened V by 3 bases and J by 3 bases, and 6 bases separated the two germline ends. The germline CDR1 and CDR2 sequences are SGHRS and YFSETQ. The CDR3: CASSSGKETQYF. Written as DNA, the CDR3 is TGCGCCAGCAGCTCCGGAAAAGAGACCCAGTACTTC.

V usage is TRBV9 and J usage is TRBJ1-2; 7 bases agree with TRBD1. The CDR3 consists of 16 residues. Germline-derived CDR1 and CDR2 are SGDLS and YYNGEE. J gave up 6 bases and V 0 bases, and 11 bases lay outside the gene matches. CDR3 in amino acids: CASSVEERGQVHGYTF. CDR3 DNA: TGTGCCAGCAGCGTAGAAGAAAGAGGACAGGTACATGGCTACACCTTC. The complete variable domain, with remaining parts taken from reference TRBV9 and TRBJ1-2, reads DSGVTQTPKHLITATGQRVTLRCSPRSGDLSVYWYQQSLDQGLQFLIQYYNGEERAKGNILERFSAQQFPDLHSELNLSSLELGDSALYFCASSVEERGQVHGYTFGSGTRLTVV.

The chain uses TRBV4-1 and TRBJ1-1; 7 nucleotides match TRBD1. Looked up from germline, CDR1 is MGHRA and CDR2 is YSYEKL. The CDR3 is 16 residues long. With V trimmed by 4 bases and J by 3 bases, 11 bases remained unmatched. Here the CDR3 reads CASSPGANRGHTEAFF. For the CDR3, the DNA is TGCGCCAGCAGCCCAGGGGCCAACAGGGGACACACTGAAGCTTTCTTT.

The V call is TRBV29-1, the J call TRBJ2-7; D is unclear. The CDR3 is 14 residues long. The V end lost 0 bases, the J end lost 4 bases, and 13 bases lay between the germline ends. The germline V gene encodes CDR1 SQVTM and CDR2 ANQGSEA. CDR3 bases: TGCAGCGTTGAAGATGACTTACCAATATACGAGCAGTACTTC. It codes for CSVEDDLPIYEQYF.

V gene TRBV6-5 combines with J gene TRBJ1-1; possibly TRBD1 for D (5 bases). Germline V CDR1 and CDR2: MNHEY, SVGAGI. This CDR3 region has 14 residues. V was cut by 2 bases and J by 4 bases, with 11 bases left in between. For the CDR3, the DNA is TGTGCCAGCAGTTACGGGGGGAGGAGCACTGAAGCTTTCTTT. This encodes CASSYGGRSTEAFF.

The V call is TRBV28, the J call TRBJ1-5; D uncertain. Trimming pared 4 bases from V and 1 base from J, leaving 11 bases between. The V gene's germline CDR1 is MDHEN and CDR2 SYDVKM. There are 15 residues in the CDR3. The CDR3 protein is CASSSPIGSNQPQHF. The CDR3 nucleotides are TGTGCCAGCAGTTCCCCGATTGGAAGCAATCAGCCCCAGCATTTT.

DNA for the CDR3: TGTGCCAGCAGTGAAGCGGTAGCGGCCAAAAATGGCTACACCTTC. Residues: CASSEAVAAKNGYTF. The rearrangement joins TRBV2 to TRBJ1-2; D remains unclear. The CDR3 has 15 residues. V shed 0 bases and J shed 6 bases, with 14 bases lying between them. Germline-derived CDR1 and CDR2 are SNHLY and FYNNEI. The whole variable domain, remainder taken from reference TRBV2 and TRBJ1-2, is EPEVTQTPSHQVTQMGQEVILRCVPISNHLYFYWYRQILGQKVEFLVSFYNNEISEKSEIFDDQFSVERPDGSNFTLKIRSTKLEDSAMYFCASSEAVAAKNGYTFGSGTRLTVV.

V is TRBV2 and J is TRBJ2-5; weak D call: TRBD1 (6 bases). The CDR3 length is 14 residues. Germline V gene lookup returns CDR1 SNHLY and CDR2 FYNNEI. V was pared by 6 bases and J by 5 bases, with 16 bases between. CDR3 in DNA: TGTGCCAGCAGCCGGGGCAGGGGCCAGGAGACCCAGTACTTC. Its translation is CASSRGRGQETQYF.

V is TRBV29-1 and J is TRBJ1-4, with D hard to call. V was pared by 4 bases and J by 4 bases, with 4 bases between. There are 11 residues in the CDR3. Germline lookup yields CDR1 SQVTM and CDR2 ANQGSEA. For the CDR3, the DNA is TGCAGCGTTGGGTATAATGAAAAACTGTTTTTT. It yields the protein CSVGYNEKLFF.

The chain combines TRBV18 with TRBJ2-7, with TRBD2 matching over 9 bases. Unmatched junction bases numbered 9, after V lost 0 bases and J lost 6 bases. CDR1 and CDR2 from the germline V gene are KGHSH and LQKENI. CDR3 length equals 16 residues. Here the CDR3 DNA reads TGTGCCAGCTCACCACCGTCTGGCGGGGGGGCGATCGAGCAGTACTTC. It codes for CASSPPSGGGAIEQYF.

The genes are TRBV5-1 and TRBJ2-7, with 12 bases lining up with TRBD2. Germline CDR1 and CDR2: SGHRS and YFSETQ. With 4 bases clipped from V and 3 bases from J, the junction kept 2 bases outside the gene matches. The CDR3 runs to 14 residues. The CDR3 loop reads CASSPTSGSYEQYF. The CDR3 coding sequence is TGCGCCAGCAGCCCGACTAGCGGGAGCTACGAGCAGTACTTC.

The V call is TRBV6-1, the J call TRBJ2-3; TRBD2 matches 12 bases. Germline values: CDR1 MNHNS, CDR2 SASEGT. The trim removed 1 base at V and 6 bases at J, leaving 5 bases unmatched. This CDR3 is built from 16 residues. The CDR3 DNA is TGTGCCAGCAGTGAAGAACTAGCGGGAGGATGGGATACGCAGTATTTT. Translation: CASSEELAGGWDTQYF.

The gene calls are TRBV5-1 and TRBJ1-1; D unresolved. Germline V gene lookup returns CDR1 SGHRS and CDR2 YFSETQ. Trimming took 5 bases from V and 4 from J, leaving 18 bases between them. This CDR3 comprises 15 residues. The CDR3 protein is CASRSQGEEGTEAFF. The CDR3 DNA is TGCGCCAGCAGATCCCAAGGCGAGGAGGGCACTGAAGCTTTCTTT.

J is TRBJ2-5 and V is TRBV11-3; tentatively, D is TRBD1 (5 bases). The J call may be faulty, since TRBJ2-7 better matches the DNA end. The CDR3 covers 13 residues. Germline V gene data show CDR1 as SGHNT and CDR2 as YENEEA. CDR3 nucleotide sequence: TGTGCCAGCAGCTTATTTAGGGGCAGCGAGCAGTACTTC. Its translation: CASSLFRGSEQYF.